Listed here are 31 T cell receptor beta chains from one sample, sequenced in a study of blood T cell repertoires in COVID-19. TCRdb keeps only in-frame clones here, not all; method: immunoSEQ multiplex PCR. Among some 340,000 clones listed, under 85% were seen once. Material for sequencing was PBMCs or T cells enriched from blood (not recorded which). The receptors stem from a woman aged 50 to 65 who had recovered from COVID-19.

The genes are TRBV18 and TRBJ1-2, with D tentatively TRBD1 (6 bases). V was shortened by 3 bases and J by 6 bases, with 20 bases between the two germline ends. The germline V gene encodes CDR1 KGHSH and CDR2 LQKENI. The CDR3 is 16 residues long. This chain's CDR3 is CASSPVRTAPENGYTF. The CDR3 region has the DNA TGTGCCAGCTCACCCGTACGGACAGCCCCAGAGAATGGCTACACCTTC.

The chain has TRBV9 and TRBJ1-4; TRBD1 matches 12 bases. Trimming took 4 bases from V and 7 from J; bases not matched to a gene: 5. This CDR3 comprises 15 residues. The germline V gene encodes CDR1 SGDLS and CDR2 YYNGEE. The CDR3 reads CASSSRGQGAEKLFF. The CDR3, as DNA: TGTGCCAGCAGCTCCCGGGGACAGGGGGCTGAAAAACTGTTTTTT.

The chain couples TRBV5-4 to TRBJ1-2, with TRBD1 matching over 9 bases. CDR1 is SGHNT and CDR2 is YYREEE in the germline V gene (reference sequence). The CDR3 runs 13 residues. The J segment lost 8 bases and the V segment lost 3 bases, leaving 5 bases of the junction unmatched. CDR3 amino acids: CASSSGTGKGYTF. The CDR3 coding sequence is TGTGCCAGCAGCTCCGGGACAGGGAAAGGCTACACCTTC.

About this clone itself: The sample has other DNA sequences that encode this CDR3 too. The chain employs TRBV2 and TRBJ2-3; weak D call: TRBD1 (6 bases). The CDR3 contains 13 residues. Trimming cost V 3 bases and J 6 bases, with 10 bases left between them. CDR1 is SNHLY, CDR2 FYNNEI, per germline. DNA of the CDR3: TGTGCCAGCAGTGACAGGGGAACGGATACGCAGTATTTT. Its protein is CASSDRGTDTQYF.

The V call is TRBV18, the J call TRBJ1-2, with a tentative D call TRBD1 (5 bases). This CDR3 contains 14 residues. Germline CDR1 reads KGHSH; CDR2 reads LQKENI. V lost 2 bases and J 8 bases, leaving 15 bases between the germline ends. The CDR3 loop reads CASSPDSSLGGYTF. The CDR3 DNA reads TGTGCCAGCTCACCAGACAGTTCTTTGGGGGGCTACACCTTC.

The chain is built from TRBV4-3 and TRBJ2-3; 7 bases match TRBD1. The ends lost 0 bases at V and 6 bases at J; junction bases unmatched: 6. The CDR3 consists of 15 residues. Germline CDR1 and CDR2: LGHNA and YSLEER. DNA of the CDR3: TGCGCCAGCAGCCAAGAACTGGGCAGGGGGGATACGCAGTATTTT. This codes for CASSQELGRGDTQYF.

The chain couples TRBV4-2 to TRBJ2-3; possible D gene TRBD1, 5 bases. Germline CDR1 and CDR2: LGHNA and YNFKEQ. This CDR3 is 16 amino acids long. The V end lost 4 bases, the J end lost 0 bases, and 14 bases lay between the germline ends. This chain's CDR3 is CASSLKLGASTDTQYF. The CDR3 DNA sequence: TGTGCCAGCAGCCTCAAGTTAGGGGCTAGCACAGATACGCAGTATTTT.

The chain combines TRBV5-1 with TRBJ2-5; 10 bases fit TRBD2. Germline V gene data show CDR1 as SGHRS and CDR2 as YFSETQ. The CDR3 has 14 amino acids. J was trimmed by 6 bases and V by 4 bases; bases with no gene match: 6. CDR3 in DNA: TGCGCCAGCAGCCCGGGGACTAGCGCGAAGACCCAGTACTTC. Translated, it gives CASSPGTSAKTQYF.

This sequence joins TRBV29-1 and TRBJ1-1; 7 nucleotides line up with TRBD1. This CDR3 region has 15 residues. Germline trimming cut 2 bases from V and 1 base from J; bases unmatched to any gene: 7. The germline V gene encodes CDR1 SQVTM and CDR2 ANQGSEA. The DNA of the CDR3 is TGCAGCGTTGAATTTCCGACAGGGTGGAACACTGAAGCTTTCTTT. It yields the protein CSVEFPTGWNTEAFF. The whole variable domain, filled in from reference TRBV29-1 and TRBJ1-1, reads SAVISQKPSRDICQRGTSLTIQCQVDSQVTMMFWYRQQPGQSLTLIATANQGSEATYESGFVIDKFPISRPNLTFSTLTVSNMSPEDSSIYLCSVEFPTGWNTEAFFGQGTRLTVV.

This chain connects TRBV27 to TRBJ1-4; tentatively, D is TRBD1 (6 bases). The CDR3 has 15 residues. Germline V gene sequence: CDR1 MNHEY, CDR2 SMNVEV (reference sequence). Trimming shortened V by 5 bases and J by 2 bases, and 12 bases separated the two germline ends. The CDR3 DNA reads TGTGCCAGCAGTCGAGCGGGGGGCACTAATGAAAAACTGTTTTTT. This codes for CASSRAGGTNEKLFF. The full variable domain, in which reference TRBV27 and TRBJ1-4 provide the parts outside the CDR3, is EAQVTQNPRYLITVTGKKLTVTCSQNMNHEYMSWYRQDPGLGLRQIYYSMNVEVTDKGDVPEGYKVSRKEKRNFPLILESPSPNQTSLYFCASSRAGGTNEKLFFGSGTQLSVL.

CDR3 DNA: TGTGCCTGGACCCAAAGCACAGATACGCAGTATTTT. Residues: CAWTQSTDTQYF. The rearrangement links TRBV30 to TRBJ2-3; D not certain. The CDR3 covers 12 residues. Per the germline V gene, CDR1 is GTSNPN and CDR2 is SVGIG (reference sequence). The V end lost 4 bases, the J end lost 0 bases, and 5 bases lay between the germline ends. Full variable domain (missing parts from reference TRBV30 and TRBJ2-3): SQTIHQWPATLVQPVGSPLSLECTVEGTSNPNLYWYRQAAGRGLQLLFYSVGIGQISSEVPQNLSASRPQDRQFILSSKKLLLSDSGFYLCAWTQSTDTQYFGPGTRLTVL.

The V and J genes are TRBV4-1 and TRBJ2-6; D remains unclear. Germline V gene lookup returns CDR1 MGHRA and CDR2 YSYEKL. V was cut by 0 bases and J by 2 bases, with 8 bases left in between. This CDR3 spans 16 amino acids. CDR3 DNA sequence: TGCGCCAGCAGCCAAGATGTGTCGGCTGGGGCCAACGTCCTGACTTTC. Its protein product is CASSQDVSAGANVLTF.

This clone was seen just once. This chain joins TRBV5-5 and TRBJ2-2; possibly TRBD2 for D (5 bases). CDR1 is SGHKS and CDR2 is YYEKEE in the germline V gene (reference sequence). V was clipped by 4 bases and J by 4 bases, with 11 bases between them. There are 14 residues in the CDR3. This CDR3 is CASSPGEFTGELFF. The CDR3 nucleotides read TGTGCCAGCAGCCCCGGGGAGTTCACCGGGGAGCTGTTTTTT.

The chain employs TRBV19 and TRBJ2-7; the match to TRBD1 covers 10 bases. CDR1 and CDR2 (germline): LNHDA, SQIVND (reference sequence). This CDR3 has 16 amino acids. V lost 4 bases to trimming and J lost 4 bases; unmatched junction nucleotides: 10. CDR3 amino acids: CASSTQTGGRWYEQYF. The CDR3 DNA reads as TGTGCCAGTAGTACCCAGACAGGGGGCAGATGGTACGAGCAGTACTTC.

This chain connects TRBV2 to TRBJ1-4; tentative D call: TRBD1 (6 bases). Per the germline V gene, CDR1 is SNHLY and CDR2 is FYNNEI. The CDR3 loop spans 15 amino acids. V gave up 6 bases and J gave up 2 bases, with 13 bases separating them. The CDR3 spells CASSMLGATNEKLFF. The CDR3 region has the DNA TGTGCCAGCAGCATGCTGGGGGCCACTAATGAAAAACTGTTTTTT.

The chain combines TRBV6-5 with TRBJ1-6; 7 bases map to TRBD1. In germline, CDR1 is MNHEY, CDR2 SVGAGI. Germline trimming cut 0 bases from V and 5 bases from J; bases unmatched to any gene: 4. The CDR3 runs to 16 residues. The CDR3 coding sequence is TGTGCCAGCAGTTACTCCAGGGACAGTAATAATTCACCCCTCCACTTT. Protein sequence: CASSYSRDSNNSPLHF.

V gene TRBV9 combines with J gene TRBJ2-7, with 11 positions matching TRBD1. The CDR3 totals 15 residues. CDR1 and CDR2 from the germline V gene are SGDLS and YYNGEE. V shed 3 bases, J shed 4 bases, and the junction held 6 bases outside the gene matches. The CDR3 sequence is CASSETGTGGYEQYF. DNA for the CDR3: TGTGCCAGCAGCGAAACCGGGACAGGGGGGTACGAGCAGTACTTC.

CDR3 amino acids: CASSLVPGLTSYEQYF. The CDR3 DNA follows: TGTGCCAGCAGCTTAGTCCCGGGACTGACCTCCTACGAGCAGTACTTC. V gene TRBV7-9 combines with J gene TRBJ2-7; a weak D match, TRBD2 (6 bases). The CDR3 has 16 residues. Trimming left V 1 base short and J 0 bases short, with 13 bases between. The germline V gene has CDR1 SEHNR and CDR2 FQNEAQ (reference sequence).

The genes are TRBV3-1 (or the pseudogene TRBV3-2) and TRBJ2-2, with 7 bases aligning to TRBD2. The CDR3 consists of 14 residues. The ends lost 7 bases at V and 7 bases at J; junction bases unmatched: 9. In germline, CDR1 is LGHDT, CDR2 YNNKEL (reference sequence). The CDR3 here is CASTYLGGGGELFF. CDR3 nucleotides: TGTGCCAGCACCTACCTGGGGGGGGGCGGGGAGCTGTTTTTT.

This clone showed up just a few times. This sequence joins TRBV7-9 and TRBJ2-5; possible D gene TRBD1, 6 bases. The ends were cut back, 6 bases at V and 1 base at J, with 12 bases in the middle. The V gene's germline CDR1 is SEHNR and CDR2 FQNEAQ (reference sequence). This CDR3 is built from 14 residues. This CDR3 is CASRGTGRQETQYF. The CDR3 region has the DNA TGTGCCAGCAGAGGTACAGGGCGCCAAGAGACCCAGTACTTC.

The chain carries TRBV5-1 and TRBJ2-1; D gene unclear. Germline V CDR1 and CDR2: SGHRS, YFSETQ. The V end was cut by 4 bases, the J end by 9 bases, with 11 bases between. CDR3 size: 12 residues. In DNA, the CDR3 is TGCGCCAGCAGCCGCGAGTTTACTGAGCAGTTCTTC. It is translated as CASSREFTEQFF.

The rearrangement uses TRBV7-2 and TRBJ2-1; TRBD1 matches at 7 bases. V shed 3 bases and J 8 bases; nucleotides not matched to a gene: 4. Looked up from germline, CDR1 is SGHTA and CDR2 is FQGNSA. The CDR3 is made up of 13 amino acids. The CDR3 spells CASSFQTGDEQFF. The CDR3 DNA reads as TGTGCCAGCAGCTTTCAAACAGGGGATGAGCAGTTCTTC.

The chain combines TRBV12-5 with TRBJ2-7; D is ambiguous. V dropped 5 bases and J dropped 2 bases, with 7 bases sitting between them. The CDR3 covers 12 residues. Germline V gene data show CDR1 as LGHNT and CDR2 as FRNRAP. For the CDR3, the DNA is TGTGCTAGTGGTCTAGAAACCTACGAGCAGTACTTC. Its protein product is CASGLETYEQYF. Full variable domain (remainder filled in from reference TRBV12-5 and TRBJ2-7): DARVTQTPRHKVTEMGQEVTMRCQPILGHNTVFWYRQTMMQGLELLAYFRNRAPLDDSGMPKDRFSAEMPDATLATLKIQPSEPRDSAVYFCASGLETYEQYFGPGTRLTVT.

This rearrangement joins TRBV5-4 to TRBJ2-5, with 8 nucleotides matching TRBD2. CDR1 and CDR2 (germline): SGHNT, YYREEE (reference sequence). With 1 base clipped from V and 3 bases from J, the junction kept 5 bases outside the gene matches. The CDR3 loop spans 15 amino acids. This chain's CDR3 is CASSLSSGAKETQYF. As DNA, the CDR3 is TGTGCCAGCAGCTTGAGTAGCGGGGCTAAAGAGACCCAGTACTTC. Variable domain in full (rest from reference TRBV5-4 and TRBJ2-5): ETGVTQSPTHLIKTRGQQVTLRCSSQSGHNTVSWYQQALGQGPQFIFQYYREEENGRGNFPPRFSGLQFPNYSSELNVNALELDDSALYLCASSLSSGAKETQYFGPGTRLLVL.

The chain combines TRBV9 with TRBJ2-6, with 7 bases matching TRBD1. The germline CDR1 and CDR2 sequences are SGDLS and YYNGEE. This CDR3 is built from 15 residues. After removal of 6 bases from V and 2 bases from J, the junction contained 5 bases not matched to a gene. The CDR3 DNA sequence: TGTGCCAGCACCCTCCAGGGGGCTGGGGCCAACGTCCTGACTTTC. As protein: CASTLQGAGANVLTF.

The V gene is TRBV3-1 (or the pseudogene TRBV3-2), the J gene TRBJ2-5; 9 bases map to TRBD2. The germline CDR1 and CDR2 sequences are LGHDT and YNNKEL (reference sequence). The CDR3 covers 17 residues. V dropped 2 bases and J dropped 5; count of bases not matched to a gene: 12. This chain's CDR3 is CASSQTFAGGDRETQYF. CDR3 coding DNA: TGTGCCAGCAGCCAAACTTTTGCGGGAGGGGATCGGGAGACCCAGTACTTC.

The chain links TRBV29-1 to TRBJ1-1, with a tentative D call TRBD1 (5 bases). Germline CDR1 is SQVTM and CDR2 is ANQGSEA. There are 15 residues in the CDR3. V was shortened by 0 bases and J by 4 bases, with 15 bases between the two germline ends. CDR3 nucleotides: TGCAGCGTTGAAGATCTTGCCAGGGTGGGCACTGAAGCTTTCTTT. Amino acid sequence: CSVEDLARVGTEAFF.

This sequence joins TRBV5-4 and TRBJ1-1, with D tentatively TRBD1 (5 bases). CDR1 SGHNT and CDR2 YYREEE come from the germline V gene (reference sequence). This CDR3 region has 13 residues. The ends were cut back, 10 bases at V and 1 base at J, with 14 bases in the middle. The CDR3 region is CAWGRAKNTEAFF. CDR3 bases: TGTGCCTGGGGCAGGGCAAAGAACACTGAAGCTTTCTTT. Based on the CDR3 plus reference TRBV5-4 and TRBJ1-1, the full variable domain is ETGVTQSPTHLIKTRGQQVTLRCSSQSGHNTVSWYQQALGQGPQFIFQYYREEENGRGNFPPRFSGLQFPNYSSELNVNALELDDSALYLCAWGRAKNTEAFFGQGTRLTVV.

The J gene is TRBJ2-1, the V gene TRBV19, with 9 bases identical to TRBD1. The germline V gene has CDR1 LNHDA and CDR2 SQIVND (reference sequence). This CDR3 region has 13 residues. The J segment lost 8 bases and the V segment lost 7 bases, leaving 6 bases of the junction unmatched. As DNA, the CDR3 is TGTGCCAGTACCCCGGACAGGGGACATGAGCAGTTCTTC. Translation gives CASTPDRGHEQFF. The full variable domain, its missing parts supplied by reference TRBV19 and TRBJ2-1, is DGGITQSPKYLFRKEGQNVTLSCEQNLNHDAMYWYRQDPGQGLRLIYYSQIVNDFQKGDIAEGYSVSREKKESFPLTVTSAQKNPTAFYLCASTPDRGHEQFFGPGTRLTVL.

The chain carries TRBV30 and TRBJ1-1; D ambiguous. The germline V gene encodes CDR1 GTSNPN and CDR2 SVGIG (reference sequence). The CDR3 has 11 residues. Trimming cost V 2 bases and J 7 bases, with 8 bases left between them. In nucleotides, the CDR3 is TGTGCCTGGAGTAATTCTGTTGAAGCTTTCTTT. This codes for CAWSNSVEAFF.

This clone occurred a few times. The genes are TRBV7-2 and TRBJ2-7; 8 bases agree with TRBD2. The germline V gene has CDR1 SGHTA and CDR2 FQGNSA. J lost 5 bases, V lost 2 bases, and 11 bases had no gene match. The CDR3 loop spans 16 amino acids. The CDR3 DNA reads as TGTGCCAGCAGCTTACCTCTTAGCGGGGTAGCGGACGAGCAGTACTTC. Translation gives CASSLPLSGVADEQYF.